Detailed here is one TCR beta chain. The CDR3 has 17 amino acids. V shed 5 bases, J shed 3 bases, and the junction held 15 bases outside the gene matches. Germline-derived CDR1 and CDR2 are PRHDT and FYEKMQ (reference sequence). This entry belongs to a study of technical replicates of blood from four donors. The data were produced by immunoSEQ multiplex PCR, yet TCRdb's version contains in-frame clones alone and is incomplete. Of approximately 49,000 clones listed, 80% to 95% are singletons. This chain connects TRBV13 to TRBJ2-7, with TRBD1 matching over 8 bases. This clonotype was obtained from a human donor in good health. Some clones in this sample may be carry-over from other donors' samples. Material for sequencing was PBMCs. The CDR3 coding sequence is TGTGCCAGCAGCCCAGGCCCCCCCGGGACAGGACACTACGAGCAGTACTTC. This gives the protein CASSPGPPGTGHYEQYF.